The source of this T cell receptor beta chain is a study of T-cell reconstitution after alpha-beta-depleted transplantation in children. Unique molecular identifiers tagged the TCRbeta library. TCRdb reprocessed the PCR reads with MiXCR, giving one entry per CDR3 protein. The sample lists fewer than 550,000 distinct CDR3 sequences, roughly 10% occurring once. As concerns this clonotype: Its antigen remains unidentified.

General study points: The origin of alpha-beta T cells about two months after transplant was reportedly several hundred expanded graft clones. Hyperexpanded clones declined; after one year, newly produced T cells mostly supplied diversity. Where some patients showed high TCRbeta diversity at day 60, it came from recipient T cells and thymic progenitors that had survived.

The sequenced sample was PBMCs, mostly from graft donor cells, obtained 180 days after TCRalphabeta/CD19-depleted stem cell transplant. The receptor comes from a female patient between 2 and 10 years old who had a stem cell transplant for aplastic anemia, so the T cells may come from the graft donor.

CDR3 in amino acids: CASAPPRDRPQYF. As DNA, the CDR3 is TGTGCCAGCGCCCCCCCGCGGGATCGTCCGCAGTATTTT. The chain has TRBV7-2 and TRBJ2-3, with a tentative D call TRBD2 (6 bases). Between the trimmed V and J ends, which lost 8 bases and 10 bases, there was a span of 19 bases. Germline V gene lookup returns CDR1 SGHTA and CDR2 FQGNSA. The CDR3 is 13 amino acids. The full variable domain, completed using reference TRBV7-2 and TRBJ2-3, is GAGVSQSPSNKVTEKGKDVELRCDPISGHTALYWYRQSLGQGLEFLIYFQGNSAPDKSGLPSDRFSAERTGGSVSTLTIQRTQQEDSAVYLCASAPPRDRPQYFGPGTRLTVL.